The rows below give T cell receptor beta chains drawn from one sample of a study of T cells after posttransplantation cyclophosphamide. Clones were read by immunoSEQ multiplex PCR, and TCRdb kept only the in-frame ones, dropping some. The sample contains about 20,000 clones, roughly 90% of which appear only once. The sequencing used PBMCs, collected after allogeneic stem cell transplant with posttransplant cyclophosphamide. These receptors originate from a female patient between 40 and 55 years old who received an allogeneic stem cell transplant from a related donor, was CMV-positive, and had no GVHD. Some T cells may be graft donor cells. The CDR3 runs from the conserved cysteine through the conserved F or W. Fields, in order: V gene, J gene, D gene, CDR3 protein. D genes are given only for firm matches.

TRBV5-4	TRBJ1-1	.	CVSSDRQSNTEAFF
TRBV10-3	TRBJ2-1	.	CAISDTMTSTEQFF
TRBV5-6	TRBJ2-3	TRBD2	CASSFAGGTTDTQYF
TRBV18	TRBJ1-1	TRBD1	CASSLTGGGLNTEAFF
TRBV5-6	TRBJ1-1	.	CASSFSGVGRPEAFF
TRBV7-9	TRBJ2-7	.	CASSLARIGLAEQYF
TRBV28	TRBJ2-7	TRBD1	CASSSAGQGVPYEQYF
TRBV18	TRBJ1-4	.	CASSPQQTGREKLFF
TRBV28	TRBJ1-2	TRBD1	CASSQGGQNYGYTF
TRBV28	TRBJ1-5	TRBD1	CASSPGTGGNQPQHF
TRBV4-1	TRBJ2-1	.	CASSQDRLGVIANSYNEQFF
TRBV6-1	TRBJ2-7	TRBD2	CASRGGRAPEQYF
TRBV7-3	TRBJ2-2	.	CASSSQGFRGNTGELFF
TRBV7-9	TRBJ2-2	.	CASSLAGGTNTGELFF
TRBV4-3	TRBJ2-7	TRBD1	CASSQRQGLYEQYF
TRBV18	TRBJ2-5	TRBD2	CASSPLLAAGWETQYF
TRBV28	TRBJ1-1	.	CASRLSGGLKMNTEAFF
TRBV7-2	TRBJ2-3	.	CASSPHPGSPTDTQYF
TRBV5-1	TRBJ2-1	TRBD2	CASSSGLAGVPSYNEQFF
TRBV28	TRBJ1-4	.	CASSLWGGDNEKLFF
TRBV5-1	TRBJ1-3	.	CASSLTSSGNTIYF
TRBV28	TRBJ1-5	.	CASSYYGTRSNQPQHF
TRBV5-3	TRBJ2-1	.	CARSCRDISYNEQFF
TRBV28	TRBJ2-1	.	CASSSLSLQGIPYNEQFF
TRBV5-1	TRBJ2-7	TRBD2	CASSSGTSAYEQYF
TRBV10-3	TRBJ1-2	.	CAISGTASSGYTF
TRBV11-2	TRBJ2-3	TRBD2	CASKRGLAGSSADTQYF
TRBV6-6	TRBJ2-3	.	CASSSDHRADTQYF
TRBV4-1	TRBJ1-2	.	CASSHGGALGYTF
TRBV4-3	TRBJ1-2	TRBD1	CASSRTGVENGYTF
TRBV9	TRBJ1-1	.	CASSVVRATEAFF
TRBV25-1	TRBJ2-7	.	CASSESVNQQYF
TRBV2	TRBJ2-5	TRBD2	CASSELAGAETQYF
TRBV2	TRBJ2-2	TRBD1	CASRSPGQGTGELFF
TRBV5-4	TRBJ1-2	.	CATNQGGSLNYGYTF
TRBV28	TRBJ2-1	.	CASSLRFWRSGGLYNEQFF